This TCR beta chain appears in the sequencing data of a study of blood T cell repertoires in COVID-19. Germline V gives CDR1 SEHNR, CDR2 FQNEAQ (reference sequence). CDR3 length equals 16 residues. V lost 4 bases and J lost 4, with 16 bases in between. Each recovered donor of Cohort 3 presented with two negative PCRs, clearance, or symptom resolution. Sequenced by immunoSEQ multiplex PCR; TCRdb stores in-frame clones only, minus some. This repertoire shows about 130,000 clones, over 80% found once; its top ten account for 15% to 20%. The V gene is TRBV7-9, the J gene TRBJ1-4; D perhaps matches TRBD1 (5 bases). This TCR derives from a man under 40 who had recovered from COVID-19. Source material: PBMCs or T cells enriched from blood (not recorded which). The CDR3 loop is CASSSITGFGNEKLFF. CDR3 bases: TGTGCCAGCAGCTCCATCACAGGTTTCGGTAATGAAAAACTGTTTTTT.